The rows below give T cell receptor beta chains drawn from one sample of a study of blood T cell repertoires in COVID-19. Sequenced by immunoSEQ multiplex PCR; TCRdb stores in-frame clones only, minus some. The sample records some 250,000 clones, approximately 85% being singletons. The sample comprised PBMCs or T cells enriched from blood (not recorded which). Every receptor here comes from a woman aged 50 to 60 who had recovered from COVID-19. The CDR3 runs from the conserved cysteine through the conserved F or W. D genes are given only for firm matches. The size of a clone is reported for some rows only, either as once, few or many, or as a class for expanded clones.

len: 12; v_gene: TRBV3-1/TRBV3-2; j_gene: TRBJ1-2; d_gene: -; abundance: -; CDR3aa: CASSQAHYGYTF; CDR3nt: TGTGCCAGCAGCCAAGCTCACTATGGCTACACCTTC
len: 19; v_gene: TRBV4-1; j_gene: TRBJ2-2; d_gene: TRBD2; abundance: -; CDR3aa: CASSQDPRLAGRDTGELFF; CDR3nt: TGCGCCAGCAGCCAGGACCCGAGGCTAGCGGGAAGGGACACCGGGGAGCTGTTTTTT
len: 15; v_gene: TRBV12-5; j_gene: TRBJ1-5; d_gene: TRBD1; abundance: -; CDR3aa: CASGLADRGNQPQHF; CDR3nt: TGTGCTAGTGGTCTAGCGGACAGGGGGAATCAGCCCCAGCATTTT
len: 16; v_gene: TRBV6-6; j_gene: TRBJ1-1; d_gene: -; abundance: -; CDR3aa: CASVRDTLWVNTEAFF; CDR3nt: TGTGCCAGCGTGAGGGACACCCTTTGGGTGAACACTGAAGCTTTCTTT
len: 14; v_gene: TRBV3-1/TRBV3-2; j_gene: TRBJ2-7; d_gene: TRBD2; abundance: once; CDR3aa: CASSQTASGGAQYF; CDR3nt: TGTGCCAGCAGCCAAACAGCTAGCGGGGGTGCGCAGTACTTC
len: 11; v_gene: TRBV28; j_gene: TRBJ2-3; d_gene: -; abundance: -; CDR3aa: CAFSVRDTQYF; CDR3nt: TGTGCCTTTTCGGTGCGAGATACGCAGTATTTT
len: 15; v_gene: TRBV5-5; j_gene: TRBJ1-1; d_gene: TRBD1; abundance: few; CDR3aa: CASSLGGQIYTEAFF; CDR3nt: TGTGCCAGCAGCTTGGGGGGACAGATATACACTGAAGCTTTCTTT
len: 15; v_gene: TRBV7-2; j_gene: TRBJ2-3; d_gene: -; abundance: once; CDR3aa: CASSPSGHRTDTQYF; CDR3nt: TGTGCCAGCAGCCCCTCGGGACACCGCACAGATACGCAGTATTTT
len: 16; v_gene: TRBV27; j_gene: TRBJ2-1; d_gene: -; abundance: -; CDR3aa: CASSSRVVDGGNEQFF; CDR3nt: TGTGCCAGCAGTTCCCGCGTTGTGGACGGGGGCAATGAGCAGTTCTTC
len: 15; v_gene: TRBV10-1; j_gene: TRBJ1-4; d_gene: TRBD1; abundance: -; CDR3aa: CASTDTDRGREKLFF; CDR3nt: TGCGCCAGCACGGACACTGACAGGGGGCGTGAAAAACTGTTTTTT
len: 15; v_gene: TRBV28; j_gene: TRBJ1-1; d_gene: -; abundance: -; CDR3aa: CASSRPIRGTTEAFF; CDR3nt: TGTGCCAGCAGTCGCCCCATCAGGGGAACCACTGAAGCTTTCTTT
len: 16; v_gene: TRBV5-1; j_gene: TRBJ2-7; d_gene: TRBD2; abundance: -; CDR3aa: CASSPMGLAGSHEQYF; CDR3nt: TGCGCCAGCAGCCCAATGGGACTAGCGGGATCCCACGAGCAGTACTTC
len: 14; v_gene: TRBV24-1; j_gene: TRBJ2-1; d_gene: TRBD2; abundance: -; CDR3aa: CATSATSERRGEFF; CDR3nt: TGTGCCACCAGTGCTACTAGCGAGCGGCGGGGGGAGTTCTTC
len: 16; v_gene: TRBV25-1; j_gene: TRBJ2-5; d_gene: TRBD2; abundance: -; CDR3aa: CASSEPPSSGRETQYF; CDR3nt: TGTGCCAGCAGTGAACCCCCCTCTAGCGGTCGGGAGACCCAGTACTTC
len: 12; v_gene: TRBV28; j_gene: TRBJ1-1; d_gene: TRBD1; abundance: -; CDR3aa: CASRGGLTEAFF; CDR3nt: TGTGCCAGCAGAGGGGGCCTCACTGAAGCTTTCTTT
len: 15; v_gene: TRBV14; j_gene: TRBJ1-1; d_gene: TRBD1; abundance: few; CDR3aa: CASSQVTGGWTEAFF; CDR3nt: TGTGCCAGCAGCCAGGTGACAGGGGGCTGGACTGAAGCTTTCTTT
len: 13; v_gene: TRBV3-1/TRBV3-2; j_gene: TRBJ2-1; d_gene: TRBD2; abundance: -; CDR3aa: CASSQGTSDEQFF; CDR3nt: TGTGCCAGCAGCCAAGGGACTAGCGATGAGCAGTTCTTC
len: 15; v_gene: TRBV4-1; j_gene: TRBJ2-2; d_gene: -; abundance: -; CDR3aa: CASSQDPGTLGELFF; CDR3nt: TGCGCCAGCAGCCAAGACCCCGGGACTCTCGGGGAGCTGTTTTTT
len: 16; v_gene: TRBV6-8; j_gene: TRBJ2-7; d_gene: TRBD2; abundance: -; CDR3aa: CASSYPLAGGIYEQYF; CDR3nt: TGTGCCAGCAGTTACCCCTTAGCGGGAGGGATCTACGAGCAGTACTTC
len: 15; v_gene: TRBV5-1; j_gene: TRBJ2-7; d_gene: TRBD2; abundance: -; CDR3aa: CASSLLERGFYEQYF; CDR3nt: TGCGCCAGCAGCTTACTGGAGCGGGGGTTCTACGAGCAGTACTTC
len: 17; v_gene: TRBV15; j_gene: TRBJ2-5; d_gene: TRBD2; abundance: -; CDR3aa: CATSRVGLAQSQETQYF; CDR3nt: TGTGCCACCAGCAGAGTGGGACTAGCGCAGAGCCAAGAGACCCAGTACTTC
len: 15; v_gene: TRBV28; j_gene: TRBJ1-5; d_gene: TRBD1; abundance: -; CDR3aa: CASSLQGAGMLPQHF; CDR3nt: TGTGCCAGCAGTTTGCAGGGGGCGGGAATGCTGCCCCAGCATTTT
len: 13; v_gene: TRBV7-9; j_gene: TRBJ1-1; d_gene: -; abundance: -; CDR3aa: CASSHPRDTEAFF; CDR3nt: TGTGCCAGCAGCCACCCCAGGGATACTGAAGCTTTCTTT
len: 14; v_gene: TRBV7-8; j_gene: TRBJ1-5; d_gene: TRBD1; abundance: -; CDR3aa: CASSPDRGNQPQHF; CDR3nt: TGTGCCAGCAGCCCGGACAGGGGCAATCAGCCCCAGCATTTT
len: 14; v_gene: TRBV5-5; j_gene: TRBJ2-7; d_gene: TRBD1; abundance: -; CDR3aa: CASRHQGQGYEQYF; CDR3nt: TGTGCCAGCAGACATCAGGGACAGGGCTACGAGCAGTACTTC
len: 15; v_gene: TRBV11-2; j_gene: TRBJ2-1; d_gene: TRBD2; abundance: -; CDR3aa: CASSEWREYANEQFF; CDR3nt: TGTGCCAGCAGCGAATGGCGGGAGTACGCGAATGAGCAGTTCTTC
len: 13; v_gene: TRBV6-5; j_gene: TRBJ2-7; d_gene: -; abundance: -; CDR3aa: CASSRTGRDEQYF; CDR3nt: TGTGCCAGCAGCCGCACCGGGAGAGACGAGCAGTACTTC
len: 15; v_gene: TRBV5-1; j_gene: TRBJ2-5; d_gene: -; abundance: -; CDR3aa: CASSLAGGLGETQYF; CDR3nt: TGCGCCAGCAGCTTGGCAGGGGGGCTGGGAGAGACCCAGTACTTC
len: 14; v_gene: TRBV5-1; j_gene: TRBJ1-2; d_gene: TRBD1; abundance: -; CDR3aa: CASSLDRGNYGYTF; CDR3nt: TGCGCCAGCAGCTTGGACAGGGGGAACTATGGCTACACCTTC
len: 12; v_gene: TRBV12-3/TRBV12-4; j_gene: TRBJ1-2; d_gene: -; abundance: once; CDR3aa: CASSPGGGGYTF; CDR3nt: TGTGCCAGCAGTCCCGGGGGTGGTGGCTACACCTTC
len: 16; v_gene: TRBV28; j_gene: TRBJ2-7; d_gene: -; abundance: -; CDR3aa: CASRSLPGGSTYEQYF; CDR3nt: TGTGCCAGCAGGTCCCTCCCCGGGGGAAGCACCTACGAGCAGTACTTC
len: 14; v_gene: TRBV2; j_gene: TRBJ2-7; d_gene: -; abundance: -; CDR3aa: CARSAGWESREQYF; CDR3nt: TGTGCCAGGTCGGCGGGATGGGAGTCTCGCGAGCAGTACTTC